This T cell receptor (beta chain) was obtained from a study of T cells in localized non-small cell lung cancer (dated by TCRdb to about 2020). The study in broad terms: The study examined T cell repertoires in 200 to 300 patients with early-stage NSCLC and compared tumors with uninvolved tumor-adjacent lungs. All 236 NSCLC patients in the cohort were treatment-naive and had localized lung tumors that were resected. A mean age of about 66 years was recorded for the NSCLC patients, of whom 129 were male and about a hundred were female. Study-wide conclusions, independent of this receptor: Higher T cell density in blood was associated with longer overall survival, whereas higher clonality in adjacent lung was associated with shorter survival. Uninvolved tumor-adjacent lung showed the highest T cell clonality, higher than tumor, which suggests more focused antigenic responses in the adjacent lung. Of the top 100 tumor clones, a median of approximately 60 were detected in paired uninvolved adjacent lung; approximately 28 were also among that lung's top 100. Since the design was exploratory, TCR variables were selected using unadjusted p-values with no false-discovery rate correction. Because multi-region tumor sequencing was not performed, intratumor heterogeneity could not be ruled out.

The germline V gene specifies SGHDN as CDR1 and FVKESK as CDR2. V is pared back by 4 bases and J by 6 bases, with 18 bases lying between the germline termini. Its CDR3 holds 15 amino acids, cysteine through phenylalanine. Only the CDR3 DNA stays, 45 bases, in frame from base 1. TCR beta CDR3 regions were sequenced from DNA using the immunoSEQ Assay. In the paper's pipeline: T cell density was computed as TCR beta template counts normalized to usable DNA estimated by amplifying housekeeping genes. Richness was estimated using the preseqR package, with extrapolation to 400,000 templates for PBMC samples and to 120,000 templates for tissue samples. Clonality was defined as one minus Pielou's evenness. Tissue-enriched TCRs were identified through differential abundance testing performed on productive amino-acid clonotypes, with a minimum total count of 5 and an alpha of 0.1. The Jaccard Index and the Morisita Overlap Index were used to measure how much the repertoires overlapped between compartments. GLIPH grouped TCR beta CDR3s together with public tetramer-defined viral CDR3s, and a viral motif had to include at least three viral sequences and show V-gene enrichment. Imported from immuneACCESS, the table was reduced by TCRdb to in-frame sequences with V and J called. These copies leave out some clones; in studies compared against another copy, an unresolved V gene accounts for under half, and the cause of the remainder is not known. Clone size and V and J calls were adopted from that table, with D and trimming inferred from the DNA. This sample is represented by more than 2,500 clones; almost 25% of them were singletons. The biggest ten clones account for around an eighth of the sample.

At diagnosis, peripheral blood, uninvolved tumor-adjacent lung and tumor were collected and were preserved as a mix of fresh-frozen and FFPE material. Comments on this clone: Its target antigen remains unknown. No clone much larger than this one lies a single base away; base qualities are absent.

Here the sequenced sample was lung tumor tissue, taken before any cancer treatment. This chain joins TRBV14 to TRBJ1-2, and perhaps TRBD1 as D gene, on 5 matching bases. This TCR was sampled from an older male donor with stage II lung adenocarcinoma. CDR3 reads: CASSPSGGRADGYTF. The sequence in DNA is TGTGCCAGCAGCCCCTCCGGGGGAAGGGCGGATGGCTACACCTTC.